This paragraph covers one T cell receptor beta chain sequence. Its antigen is not known. The sample is drawn from a study of T cell responses to AZD1222 COVID-19 vaccine. Whole-study context: Second-dose schedules of about 4 or about 12 weeks were combined.

Study conclusions and caveats: Donor demographics were predominantly white British with a female majority; clonal diversity may be underestimated. No repertoire was sampled before or during the peak T cell response, only after it. Reports say nearly half of spike-specific TCRs go after unmutated variant regions.

With 6 bases clipped from V and 4 bases from J, the junction kept 11 bases outside the gene matches. The CDR3 is 15 amino acids. From germline, CDR1 is LNHDA and CDR2 SQIVND (reference sequence). Clones were sequenced by immunoSEQ multiplex PCR, and TCRdb holds only the in-frame ones, with some missing. The data show 100,000 to 120,000 clones, with around 83% seen just once and about 3% held by the top ten. This receptor was identified in an adult in good health. Sequences were derived from peripheral blood, sampled on day 0 of AZD1222 vaccination. The chain couples TRBV19 to TRBJ2-5; 7 nucleotides align to TRBD2. CDR3 residues: CASSRSAGERETQYF. In DNA form, the CDR3 reads TGTGCCAGTAGCCGGAGTGCGGGGGAGCGAGAGACCCAGTACTTC.